Listed here are 19 T cell receptor beta chains from one sample, sequenced in a study of cytomegalovirus exposure and HLA in healthy donors. Clones were read by immunoSEQ multiplex PCR, and TCRdb kept only the in-frame ones, dropping some. The table includes about 110,000 clones, roughly nine tenths detected once. Sequencing used PBMCs. The source of these receptors is a woman aged 18-29 years in good health and CMV-seronegative.

The rearrangement uses TRBV25-1 and TRBJ2-1; 12 nucleotides match TRBD1. CDR1 is MGHDK and CDR2 is SYGVNS in the germline V gene. There are 15 residues in the CDR3. The junction had 3 bases not matched to a gene; V was cut back by 2 bases and J by 7 bases. The CDR3 here is CASSEGTGGWNEQFF. The CDR3 DNA reads as TGTGCCAGCAGTGAAGGGACAGGGGGCTGGAATGAGCAGTTCTTC.

V and J are TRBV9 and TRBJ2-1; D is ambiguous. Germline assignment: CDR1 SGDLS and CDR2 YYNGEE. This CDR3 has 15 amino acids. The ends were cut back, 4 bases at V and 0 bases at J, with 11 bases in the middle. CDR3 protein: CASSPPGSSYNEQFF. The DNA of the CDR3 is TGTGCCAGCAGCCCCCCAGGTAGCTCCTACAATGAGCAGTTCTTC.

As DNA, the CDR3 is TGCGCCAGCAGCGCAGGGACAGGCGCCTACAATGAGCAGTTCTTC. Protein product: CASSAGTGAYNEQFF. The V call is TRBV5-1, the J call TRBJ2-1; 8 bases fit TRBD1. This CDR3 comprises 15 residues. The junction had 5 bases not matched to a gene; V was cut back by 4 bases and J by 2 bases. CDR1 and CDR2 (germline): SGHRS, YFSETQ.

This chain connects TRBV25-1 to TRBJ1-5; no reliable D call. Trimming removed 3 bases at V and 5 bases at J, with 11 bases between. This CDR3 contains 14 residues. The V gene's germline CDR1 is MGHDK and CDR2 SYGVNS. The chain's CDR3 is CASSDLGVDQPQHF. The CDR3 DNA is TGTGCCAGCAGTGACCTTGGAGTCGATCAGCCCCAGCATTTT.

The genes are TRBV4-3 and TRBJ1-2; tentative D call: TRBD1 (6 bases). Germline values: CDR1 LGHNA, CDR2 YSLEER. The CDR3 runs 17 residues. V lost 0 bases to trimming and J lost 3 bases, with 17 bases between them. The CDR3 DNA follows: TGCGCCAGCAGCCAAGATTCGGCGGGGGCTTCTCACTATGGCTACACCTTC. Translated: CASSQDSAGASHYGYTF.

The genes are TRBV5-1 and TRBJ2-3; D is perhaps TRBD1 (5 bases). The CDR3 contains 14 residues. V lost 7 bases, J lost 4 bases, and 16 bases lay in between. The germline V gene has CDR1 SGHRS and CDR2 YFSETQ. CDR3 in amino acids: CASGLDNLADTQYF. For the CDR3, the DNA is TGCGCCAGCGGTCTGGACAATCTTGCAGATACGCAGTATTTT.

The sample holds one count of this clone. The rearrangement uses TRBV23-1 and TRBJ1-1; TRBD1 aligns across 8 bases. TRBV23-1 is an ORF, and what it does is uncertain. The V segment lost 8 bases and the J segment 4 bases; nucleotides outside the gene matches: 9. CDR3 size: 14 residues. This CDR3 is CASGRQGSGTEAFF. CDR3 sequence (DNA): TGCGCCAGCGGGAGACAGGGGAGCGGCACTGAAGCTTTCTTT.

This clone was picked up one time. The J gene is TRBJ1-2, the V gene TRBV5-6, with 7 bases identical to TRBD1. The V gene end was trimmed by 3 bases and the J gene end by 3 bases; junction bases not matched to a gene: 8. There are 15 residues in the CDR3. Per germline, CDR1 SGHDT and CDR2 YYEEEE. CDR3 DNA: TGTGCCAGCAGCTCAATGACAGGGCGATACTATGGCTACACCTTC. This sequence encodes CASSSMTGRYYGYTF.

The chain recombines TRBV4-2 with TRBJ1-1; the D gene is possibly TRBD1 (6 bases). Looked up from germline, CDR1 is LGHNA and CDR2 is YNFKEQ. Between the trimmed V and J ends, which lost 3 bases and 1 base, there was a span of 6 bases. This CDR3 has 13 amino acids. The CDR3 coding sequence is TGTGCCAGCAGCCACAGGGGGAACACTGAAGCTTTCTTT. Its translation is CASSHRGNTEAFF.

The V call is TRBV4-3, the J call TRBJ1-1, with D unresolved. The CDR3 is 15 residues long. The germline V and J ends were trimmed by 4 bases and 1 base, with 13 bases remaining between them. Germline V gene lookup returns CDR1 LGHNA and CDR2 YSLEER. The DNA for the CDR3 is TGCGCCAGCAGCCCCCTTTTTAGAGGGAACACTGAAGCTTTCTTT. It translates to CASSPLFRGNTEAFF.

The CDR3 is CASRTRDRGREQYF. As DNA, the CDR3 is TGTGCCAGCAGAACCCGTGACAGGGGGCGCGAGCAGTACTTC. The chain combines TRBV27 with TRBJ2-7; 10 bases map to TRBD1. The CDR3 loop spans 14 amino acids. The V and J ends lost 6 bases and 6 bases, in that order; junction bases with no gene match: 8. Per the germline V gene, CDR1 is MNHEY and CDR2 is SMNVEV (reference sequence).

This clone occurred once. This chain links TRBV18 with TRBJ2-2; D is uncertain. This CDR3 spans 13 amino acids. V was trimmed by 2 bases and J by 5 bases, leaving 6 bases between them. The germline CDR1 and CDR2 sequences are KGHSH and LQKENI. The CDR3 DNA sequence: TGTGCCAGCTCACCAGGGCTGACCGGGGAGCTGTTTTTT. Translation: CASSPGLTGELFF.

This rearrangement joins TRBV4-2 to TRBJ2-3, with a possible D match to TRBD1 (5 bases). Looked up from germline, CDR1 is LGHNA and CDR2 is YNFKEQ. The CDR3 covers 14 residues. Trimming took off 0 bases at V and 7 bases at J, with 11 bases between the two ends. CDR3 DNA sequence: TGTGCCAGCAGCCAAGAGGTCAGGGAATATACGCAGTATTTT. Translated: CASSQEVREYTQYF.

The rearrangement links TRBV7-2 to TRBJ2-1, with D perhaps TRBD1 (5 bases). CDR1 is SGHTA and CDR2 is FQGNSA in the germline V gene. The V end lost 5 bases, the J end lost 1 base, and 12 bases lay between the germline ends. The CDR3 spans 15 residues. CDR3 sequence: CASSPLAGSYNEQFF. The CDR3 region has the DNA TGTGCCAGCAGCCCCCTCGCAGGGTCCTACAATGAGCAGTTCTTC.

V and J are TRBV6-6 and TRBJ2-5, with 7 bases lining up with TRBD1. The CDR3 loop spans 15 amino acids. Germline V gene sequence: CDR1 MNHNY, CDR2 SVGAGI (reference sequence). V was pared by 5 bases and J by 3 bases, with 9 bases of the junction left unmatched. The CDR3 region is CASSPIKQGKETQYF. CDR3 coding DNA: TGTGCCAGCAGTCCAATTAAACAGGGGAAAGAGACCCAGTACTTC.

The chain's CDR3 is CASINGGIEQYF. DNA for the CDR3: TGTGCCAGCATCAACGGGGGGATCGAGCAGTACTTC. The chain is built from TRBV2 and TRBJ2-7; TRBD2 matches 7 bases. The germline gives CDR1 SNHLY, CDR2 FYNNEI. With 7 bases clipped from V and 6 bases from J, the junction kept 6 bases outside the gene matches. The CDR3 is made up of 12 amino acids.

As DNA, the CDR3 is TGTGCCAGTAGTATGAGTGGGGGGTCGGGTGAGCAGTTCTTC. Its translation is CASSMSGGSGEQFF. The rearrangement uses TRBV19 and TRBJ2-1; perhaps TRBD2 as D (6 bases). CDR3 length equals 14 residues. The germline V gene encodes CDR1 LNHDA and CDR2 SQIVND (reference sequence). Trimming removed 3 bases from V and 9 bases from J, with 15 bases in between.

This clone was observed once. The chain joins TRBV7-3 to TRBJ2-2, with 7 positions matching TRBD1. V was pared by 8 bases and J by 4 bases, with 7 bases of the junction left unmatched. This CDR3 is 14 amino acids long. The germline V gene encodes CDR1 SGHTA and CDR2 FQGTGA. The CDR3, as DNA: TGTGCCAGCGGCCCCGGGACAGCCACCGGGGAGCTGTTTTTT. This encodes CASGPGTATGELFF.

This clone was found once. The chain carries TRBV28 and TRBJ2-1; no clear D gene. This CDR3 has 15 amino acids. V was cut by 6 bases and J by 0 bases, with 12 bases left in between. Germline CDR1 MDHEN, CDR2 SYDVKM. The CDR3 sequence is CASSPHSSSYNEQFF. In DNA form, the CDR3 reads TGTGCCAGCAGCCCCCATTCGAGCTCCTACAATGAGCAGTTCTTC.